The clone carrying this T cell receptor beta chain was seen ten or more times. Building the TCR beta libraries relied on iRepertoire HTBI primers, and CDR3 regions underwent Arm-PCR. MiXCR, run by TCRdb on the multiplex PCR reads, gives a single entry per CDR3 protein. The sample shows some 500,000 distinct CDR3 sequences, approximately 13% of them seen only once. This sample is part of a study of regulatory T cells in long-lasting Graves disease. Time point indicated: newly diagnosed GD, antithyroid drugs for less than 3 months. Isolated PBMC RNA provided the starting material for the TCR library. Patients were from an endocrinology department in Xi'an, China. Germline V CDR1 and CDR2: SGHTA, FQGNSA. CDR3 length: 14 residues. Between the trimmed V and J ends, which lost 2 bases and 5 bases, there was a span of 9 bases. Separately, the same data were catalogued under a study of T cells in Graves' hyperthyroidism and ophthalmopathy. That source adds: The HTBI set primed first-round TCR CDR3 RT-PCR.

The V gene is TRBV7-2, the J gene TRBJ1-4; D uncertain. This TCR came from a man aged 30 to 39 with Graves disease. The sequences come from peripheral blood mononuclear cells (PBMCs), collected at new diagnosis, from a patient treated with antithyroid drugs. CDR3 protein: CASSLNSGNEKLFF. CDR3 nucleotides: TGTGCCAGCAGCTTAAACAGCGGGAATGAAAAACTGTTTTTT.